This TCR beta chain was identified in a study of post-analysis software for immune sequencing data. Overall study context: As for disease course, relapsing-remitting, secondary progressive and progressive-relapsing multiple sclerosis were all included.

As for this clonotype: Its antigen remains unknown.

Unique molecular identifiers were present in the TCR beta cDNA libraries. Each batch of about 1 to 11 million T cells produced hundreds of thousands of cDNA molecules. TCRdb redid the calling of the PCR reads with MiXCR, one entry per CDR3 protein. The table includes roughly 540,000 distinct CDR3 sequences, about a third detected once. The study, taken as a whole, reports: Multiple sclerosis was associated with a significant reduction in normalized Chao1 diversity relative to controls. The F measure placed samples prepared in the same batch into strongly shared clusters. TRBV5-6, TRBV5-1 and TRBV20-1 belonged to a set of about five TRBV segments that were more frequent in patients than controls.

V was clipped by 1 base and J by 3 bases, with 9 bases between them. Per the germline V gene, CDR1 is LGHDT and CDR2 is YNNKEL (reference sequence). The CDR3 has 14 amino acids. This chain links TRBV3-1 with TRBJ1-2; no clear D. The sequence was collected from a girl between 2 and 17 years old with multiple sclerosis. The sequenced sample was blood. The CDR3 nucleotides read TGTGCCAGCAGCCAAGGAGAGACGGACTATGGCTACACCTTC. Translating it yields CASSQGETDYGYTF.